The source of this T cell receptor (beta chain) is a study of cytomegalovirus exposure and HLA in healthy donors. Overall study context: Earlier, almost 120 million unique TCR beta sequences were recovered from about 200 million T cells by an analysis. Overall study findings and caveats: Later on, an analysis found that several of the most significant clusters appeared to be linked to common viral pathogens, which included parvovirus B19. As a later analysis showed, a missense DCLRE1C variant was linked to trimming of TCR beta V- and J-genes. Most CMV-associated TCR beta chains were later found to appear HLA-restricted.

The study ran its PCR with 60 Vbeta and 13 Jbeta primers. Sequenced by immunoSEQ multiplex PCR; TCRdb stores in-frame clones only, minus some. The profile shows under 200,000 clones, around 80% of them singletons. Points on this clone: The antigen remains undetermined.

This clonotype was obtained from a male donor in good health and CMV-seronegative. The material sequenced was PBMCs.

CDR3 region: CSVTGHLSSYEQYF. The DNA of the CDR3 is TGCAGCGTTACGGGACACCTTAGCTCCTACGAGCAGTACTTC. The genes are TRBV29-1 and TRBJ2-5; weak D call: TRBD1 (6 bases). The J call is uncertain, as TRBJ2-7 better fits the DNA end. The CDR3 extends over 14 amino acids. Germline V lookup: CDR1 SQVTM, CDR2 ANQGSEA.